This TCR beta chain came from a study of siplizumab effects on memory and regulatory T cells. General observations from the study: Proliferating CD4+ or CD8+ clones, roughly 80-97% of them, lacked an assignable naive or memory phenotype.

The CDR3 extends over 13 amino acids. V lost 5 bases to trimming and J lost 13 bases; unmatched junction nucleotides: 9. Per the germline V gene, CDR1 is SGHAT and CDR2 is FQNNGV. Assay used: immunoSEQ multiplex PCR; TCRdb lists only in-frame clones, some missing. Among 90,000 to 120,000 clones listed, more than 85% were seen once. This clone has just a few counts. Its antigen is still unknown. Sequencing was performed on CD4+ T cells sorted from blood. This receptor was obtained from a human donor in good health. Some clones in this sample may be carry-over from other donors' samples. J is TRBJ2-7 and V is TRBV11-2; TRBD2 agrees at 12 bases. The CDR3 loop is CASSATTSGRSYF. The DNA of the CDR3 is TGTGCCAGCAGCGCGACGACTAGCGGGAGAAGCTACTTC.